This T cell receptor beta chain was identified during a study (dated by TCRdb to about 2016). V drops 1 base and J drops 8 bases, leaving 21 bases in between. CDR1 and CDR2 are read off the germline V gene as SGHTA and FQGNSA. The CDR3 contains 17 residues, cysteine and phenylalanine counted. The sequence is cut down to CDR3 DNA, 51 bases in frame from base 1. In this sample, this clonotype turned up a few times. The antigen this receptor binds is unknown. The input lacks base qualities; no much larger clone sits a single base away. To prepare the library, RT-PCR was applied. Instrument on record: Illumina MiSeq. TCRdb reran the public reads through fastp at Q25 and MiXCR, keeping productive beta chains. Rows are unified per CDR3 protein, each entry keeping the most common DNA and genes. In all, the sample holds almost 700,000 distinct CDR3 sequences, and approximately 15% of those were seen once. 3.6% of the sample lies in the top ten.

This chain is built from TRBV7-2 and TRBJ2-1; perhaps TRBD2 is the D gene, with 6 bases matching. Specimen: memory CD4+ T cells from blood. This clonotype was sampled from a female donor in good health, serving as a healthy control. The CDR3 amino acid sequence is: CASSLDLAARGRHEQFF. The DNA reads TGTGCCAGCAGCTTAGACTTAGCGGCCCGGGGGAGACATGAGCAGTTCTTC. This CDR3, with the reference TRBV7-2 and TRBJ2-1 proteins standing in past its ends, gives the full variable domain GAGVSQSPSNKVTEKGKDVELRCDPISGHTALYWYRQSLGQGLEFLIYFQGNSAPDKSGLPSDRFSAERTGGSVSTLTIQRTQQEDSAVYLCASSLDLAARGRHEQFFGPGTRLTVL.